The 23 T cell receptor beta chains given below trace back to one sample, sequenced in a study of CD8 T cells in ankylosing spondylitis. MiXCR, run by TCRdb on the 5' RACE reads, gives a single entry per CDR3 protein. The data show more than 300,000 distinct CDR3 sequences, with under 14% seen just once and about 10% held by the top ten. The sequenced sample consisted of blood, either unsorted or a sorted T cell fraction (not recorded which). The source is a female donor with ankylosing spondylitis or in good health (not recorded which).

The chain couples TRBV6-1 to TRBJ2-7; 14 bases are a match to TRBD2. CDR1 is MNHNS, CDR2 SASEGT, per germline. V was clipped by 10 bases and J by 11 bases; unmatched bases: 13. The CDR3 covers 14 residues. The CDR3 here is CATNSGLAGAVEYF. The DNA for the CDR3 is TGTGCCACCAACTCGGGACTAGCGGGAGCAGTGGAGTACTTC.

This clonotype has at least ten counts. The chain couples TRBV20-1 to TRBJ1-4, with unresolved D. CDR1 DFQATT and CDR2 SNEGSKA come from the germline V gene (reference sequence). The CDR3 is 17 amino acids. V lost 2 bases to trimming and J lost 6 bases, with 22 bases between them. This CDR3 reads CSARIVDVRLLDEKLFF. DNA for the CDR3: TGCAGTGCTAGAATCGTGGACGTGCGACTCCTGGATGAAAAACTGTTTTTT.

This clonotype was seen repeatedly, ten times or more. The rearrangement uses TRBV29-1 and TRBJ2-1; 9 positions match TRBD1. V shed 6 bases and J 2 bases; nucleotides not matched to a gene: 2. CDR1 and CDR2 (germline): SQVTM, ANQGSEA. The CDR3 covers 13 residues. CDR3 nucleotide sequence: TGCAGCGTGGGACAGGGACCCTACAATGAGCAGTTCTTC. This encodes CSVGQGPYNEQFF.

This clonotype was picked up a small number of times. V gene TRBV28 combines with J gene TRBJ2-2, with TRBD2 identical over 9 bases. CDR3 size: 18 residues. Germline loops: CDR1 MDHEN, CDR2 SYDVKM. J was trimmed by 5 bases and V by 4 bases; bases with no gene match: 14. This CDR3 is CASSSLLGASGTTGELFF. The CDR3 bases are TGTGCCAGCAGTTCTCTCCTGGGGGCTAGCGGGACAACCGGGGAGCTGTTTTTT.

The chain has TRBV20-1 and TRBJ1-5, with a weak D call TRBD1 (6 bases). The germline V gene has CDR1 DFQATT and CDR2 SNEGSKA (reference sequence). The CDR3 is made up of 14 amino acids. The germline V and J ends were trimmed by 3 bases and 5 bases, with 14 bases remaining between them. The DNA of the CDR3 is TGCAGTGCTAGTGGACAGTGCCCTTATCAGCCCCAGCATTTT. Encoded protein: CSASGQCPYQPQHF.

On this clonotype itself: This sequence may be a read error, since a much larger clone differs from it by one base. This chain joins TRBV28 and TRBJ2-7; TRBD1 agrees at 7 bases. The CDR3 has 13 amino acids. V was pared by 11 bases and J by 2 bases, with 9 bases of the junction left unmatched. Germline V lookup: CDR1 MDHEN, CDR2 SYDVKM. The CDR3 DNA is TGTGCCGGCCTCCGGGACAGCCCCTACGAGCAGTACTTC. Translating gives CAGLRDSPYEQYF.

The rearrangement uses TRBV28 and TRBJ2-1, with D possibly called TRBD1 or TRBD2 (5 bases each). The CDR3 loop spans 16 amino acids. The V end lost 2 bases, the J end lost 0 bases, and 11 bases lay between the germline ends. CDR1 is MDHEN and CDR2 is SYDVKM in the germline V gene. The CDR3 sequence: CASSLPGRGSYNEQFF. In DNA, the CDR3 is TGTGCCAGCAGTTTACCAGGGAGAGGCTCCTACAATGAGCAGTTCTTC.

This clonotype was seen many times. The chain uses TRBV12-3 or TRBV12-4 and TRBJ1-5; 7 bases line up with TRBD1. The CDR3 runs 14 residues. The V and J ends lost 5 bases and 7 bases, in that order; junction bases with no gene match: 8. The CDR3 region has the DNA TGTGCCAGCAGTGACCGACAGGGTCGGCAGCCCCAGCATTTT. Translated, it gives CASSDRQGRQPQHF.

This clonotype was detected many times. The chain employs TRBV6-2 or TRBV6-3 and TRBJ2-1; perhaps TRBD2 as D (6 bases). The V and J ends lost 5 bases and 9 bases respectively, with 8 bases between them. CDR3 size: 11 residues. Germline values: CDR1 MNHEY, CDR2 SVGEGT. The CDR3 nucleotides are TGTGCCAGCAGTCTAGCGCTTGAGCAGTTCTTC. Its protein is CASSLALEQFF.

The sample holds many counts of this clonotype. The chain joins TRBV12-3 or TRBV12-4 to TRBJ2-3, with D possibly matching TRBD1 (5 bases). The CDR3 runs to 14 residues. V was trimmed by 4 bases and J by 6 bases, leaving 14 bases between them. The CDR3, as DNA: TGTGCCAGCAGTTCTACAGGTTTGCAGGATACGCAGTATTTT. This codes for CASSSTGLQDTQYF.

This clonotype was observed at least ten times. The chain uses TRBV29-1 and TRBJ2-2; TRBD1 agrees at 7 bases. The CDR3 totals 15 residues. Germline loops: CDR1 SQVTM, CDR2 ANQGSEA. V was clipped by 3 bases and J by 7 bases; unmatched bases: 11. CDR3 in DNA: TGCAGCGTTGAGTTGATAGGGGGCTTCAACGGGGAGCTGTTTTTT. It specifies CSVELIGGFNGELFF.

Concerning this clonotype itself: A read error is possible here, since a much larger clone lies one base away. Here the CDR3 DNA reads TGTGACAGCAGCGGGGGGATGGCCCAGTACTTC. Protein sequence: CDSSGGMAQYF. The chain uses TRBV6-5 and TRBJ2-5; TRBD2 agrees at 9 bases. Per the germline V gene, CDR1 is MNHEY and CDR2 is SVGAGI. This CDR3 region has 11 residues.

The V gene is TRBV11-2, the J gene TRBJ2-1; tentatively, D is TRBD1 (6 bases). The V and J ends lost 0 bases and 8 bases respectively, with 17 bases between them. This CDR3 is 16 amino acids long. Germline-derived CDR1 and CDR2 are SGHAT and FQNNGV. DNA of the CDR3: TGTGCCAGCAGCTTAGACGGCAGGGGAACGAGCGATGAGCAGTTCTTC. Protein sequence: CASSLDGRGTSDEQFF. Full variable domain (outside the CDR3, taken from reference TRBV11-2 and TRBJ2-1): EAGVAQSPRYKIIEKRQSVAFWCNPISGHATLYWYQQILGQGPKLLIQFQNNGVVDDSQLPKDRFSAERLKGVDSTLKIQPAKLEDSAVYLCASSLDGRGTSDEQFFGPGTRLTVL.

This clonotype was counted only a few times. This chain links TRBV9 with TRBJ1-1, with D tentatively TRBD1 (5 bases). V was shortened by 0 bases and J by 1 base, with 10 bases between the two germline ends. Germline V gives CDR1 SGDLS, CDR2 YYNGEE. This CDR3 is built from 15 residues. The CDR3 loop reads CASSVAQGGNTEAFF. The CDR3 DNA reads as TGTGCCAGCAGCGTAGCTCAGGGAGGGAACACTGAAGCTTTCTTT.

The chain recombines TRBV3-1 with TRBJ1-6, with D tentatively TRBD1 (6 bases). This CDR3 comprises 15 residues. The germline gives CDR1 LGHDT, CDR2 YNNKEL (reference sequence). V was cut by 4 bases and J by 7 bases, with 14 bases left in between. The CDR3 nucleotides are TGTGCCAGCAGCCCCCTTGGGGGGGGCAATTCACCCCTCCACTTT. This translates into CASSPLGGGNSPLHF.

J is TRBJ2-7 and V is TRBV7-9, with 7 bases aligning to TRBD2. CDR3 length: 16 amino acids. Germline V gene lookup returns CDR1 SEHNR and CDR2 FQNEAQ (reference sequence). J was trimmed by 0 bases and V by 4 bases; bases with no gene match: 9. The CDR3 reads CASSSPLAASSYEQYF. The CDR3 region has the DNA TGTGCCAGCAGCTCGCCCCTAGCGGCGAGCTCCTACGAGCAGTACTTC.

This clonotype occurred many times. The rearrangement joins TRBV6-2 or TRBV6-3 to TRBJ2-7; 10 nucleotides agree with TRBD1. The CDR3 totals 14 residues. The V and J ends lost 7 bases and 5 bases, in that order; junction bases with no gene match: 8. Germline lookup yields CDR1 MNHEY and CDR2 SVGEGT. CDR3 DNA sequence: TGTGCCAGCATTTCCCGGGACAGGGGCGACGAGCAGTACTTC. It translates to CASISRDRGDEQYF.

This chain links TRBV12-3 or TRBV12-4 with TRBJ1-1; 10 bases fit TRBD1. This CDR3 contains 16 residues. With V trimmed by 6 bases and J by 4 bases, 11 bases remained unmatched. The CDR3 here is CASRARRTGGGTEAFF. The CDR3 DNA is TGTGCCAGCAGAGCGAGAAGGACAGGGGGAGGCACTGAAGCTTTCTTT.

This clonotype was counted ten times or more. V usage is TRBV5-1 and J usage is TRBJ1-1, with unresolved D. V shed 1 base and J shed 8 bases, with 24 bases lying between them. This CDR3 contains 17 residues. Germline V lookup: CDR1 SGHRS, CDR2 YFSETQ. The CDR3 reads CASSLSSPLRTDLEAFF. The CDR3 coding sequence is TGCGCCAGCAGCTTGTCATCGCCCCTCCGGACTGACCTGGAAGCTTTCTTT.

This clonotype was seen more than once but under ten times. CDR3 nucleotides: TGTGCCAGCAGCTTAGGGTCCACAGGTGACAACTATGGCTACACCTTC. Residues: CASSLGSTGDNYGYTF. The rearrangement uses TRBV7-9 and TRBJ1-2, with D tentatively TRBD1 (5 bases). Deletions cut 1 base from V and 2 bases from J, with 14 bases between. Germline loops: CDR1 SEHNR, CDR2 FQNEAQ (reference sequence). CDR3 length: 16 amino acids.

This clonotype was seen at least ten times. The rearrangement links TRBV20-1 to TRBJ2-1; a weak D match, TRBD1 (5 bases). V lost 3 bases and J 1 base, leaving 13 bases between the germline ends. The CDR3 runs 15 residues. Germline lookup yields CDR1 DFQATT and CDR2 SNEGSKA (reference sequence). CDR3: CSASVVGRSYNEQFF. The DNA for the CDR3 is TGCAGTGCTAGCGTAGTGGGGCGTTCCTACAATGAGCAGTTCTTC.

This clonotype has ten or more counts. The rearrangement uses TRBV5-1 and TRBJ2-3; no definite D call. The CDR3 covers 15 residues. CDR1 and CDR2 (germline): SGHRS, YFSETQ. V was shortened by 2 bases and J by 2 bases, with 12 bases between the two germline ends. The CDR3 region has the DNA TGCGCCAGCAGCTTAAGTAGGCTAAACACAGATACGCAGTATTTT. Its protein product is CASSLSRLNTDTQYF.

Ten or more counts support this clonotype. The V call is TRBV20-1, the J call TRBJ2-7, with D maybe TRBD1 (6 bases). Germline V gene sequence: CDR1 DFQATT, CDR2 SNEGSKA (reference sequence). Trimming took off 3 bases at V and 4 bases at J, with 19 bases between the two ends. The CDR3 runs to 15 residues. This CDR3 reads CSASDPGTRRYEQYF. CDR3 in DNA: TGCAGTGCTAGCGACCCTGGGACAAGGAGGTACGAGCAGTACTTC.